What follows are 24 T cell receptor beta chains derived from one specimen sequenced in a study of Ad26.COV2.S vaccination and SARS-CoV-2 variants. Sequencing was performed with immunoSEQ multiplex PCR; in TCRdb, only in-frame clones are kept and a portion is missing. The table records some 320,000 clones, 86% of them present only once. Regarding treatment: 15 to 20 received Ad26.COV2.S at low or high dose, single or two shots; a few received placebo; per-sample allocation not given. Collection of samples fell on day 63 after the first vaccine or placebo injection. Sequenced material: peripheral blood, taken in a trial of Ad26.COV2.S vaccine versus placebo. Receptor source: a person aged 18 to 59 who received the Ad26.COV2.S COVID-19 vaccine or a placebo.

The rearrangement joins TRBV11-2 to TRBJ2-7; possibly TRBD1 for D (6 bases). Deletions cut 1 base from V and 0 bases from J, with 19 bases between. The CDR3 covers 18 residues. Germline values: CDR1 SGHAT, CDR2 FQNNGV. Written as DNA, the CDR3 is TGTGCCAGCAGCTTAGGCGGTCCGGGACAAATTAGCTCCTACGAGCAGTACTTC. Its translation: CASSLGGPGQISSYEQYF.

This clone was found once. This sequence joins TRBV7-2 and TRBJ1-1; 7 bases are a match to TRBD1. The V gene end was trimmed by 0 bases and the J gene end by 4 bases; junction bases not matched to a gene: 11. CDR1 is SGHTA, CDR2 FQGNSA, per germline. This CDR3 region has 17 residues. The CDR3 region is CASSLARQSGGSTEAFF. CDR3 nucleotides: TGTGCCAGCAGCTTAGCGCGTCAATCAGGGGGTAGCACTGAAGCTTTCTTT.

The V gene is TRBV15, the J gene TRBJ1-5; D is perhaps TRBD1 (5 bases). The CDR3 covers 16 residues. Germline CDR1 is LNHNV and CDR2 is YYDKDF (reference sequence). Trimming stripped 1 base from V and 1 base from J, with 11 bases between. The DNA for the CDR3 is TGTGCCACCAGCAGAGGAGGGGTTATGAGCAATCAGCCCCAGCATTTT. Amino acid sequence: CATSRGGVMSNQPQHF.

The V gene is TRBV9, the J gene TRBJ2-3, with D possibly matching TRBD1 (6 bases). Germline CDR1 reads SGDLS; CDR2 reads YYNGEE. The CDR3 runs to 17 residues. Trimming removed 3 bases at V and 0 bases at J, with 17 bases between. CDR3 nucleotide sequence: TGTGCCAGCAGCGCCACACCGGGACACCATAGCACAGATACGCAGTATTTT. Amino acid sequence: CASSATPGHHSTDTQYF.

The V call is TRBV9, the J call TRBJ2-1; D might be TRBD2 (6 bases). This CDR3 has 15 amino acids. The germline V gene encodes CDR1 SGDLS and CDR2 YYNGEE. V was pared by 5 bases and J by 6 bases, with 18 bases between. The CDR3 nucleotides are TGTGCCAGCAGTGTCGATAGCGGACCCTTCAATGAGCAGTTCTTC. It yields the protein CASSVDSGPFNEQFF. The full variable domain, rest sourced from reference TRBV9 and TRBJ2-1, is DSGVTQTPKHLITATGQRVTLRCSPRSGDLSVYWYQQSLDQGLQFLIQYYNGEERAKGNILERFSAQQFPDLHSELNLSSLELGDSALYFCASSVDSGPFNEQFFGPGTRLTVL.

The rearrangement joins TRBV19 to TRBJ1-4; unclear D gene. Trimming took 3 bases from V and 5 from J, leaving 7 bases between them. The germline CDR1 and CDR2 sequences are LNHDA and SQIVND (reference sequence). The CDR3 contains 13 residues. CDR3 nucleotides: TGTGCCAGTAGTATGCGTGGGAATGAAAAACTGTTTTTT. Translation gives CASSMRGNEKLFF.

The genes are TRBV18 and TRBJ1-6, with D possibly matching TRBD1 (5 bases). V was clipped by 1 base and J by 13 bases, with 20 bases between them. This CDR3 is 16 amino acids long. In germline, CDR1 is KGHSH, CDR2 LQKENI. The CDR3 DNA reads TGTGCCAGCTCACCACGGAGGGACTCTCGGGAGTCCCCCCTCCACTTT. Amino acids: CASSPRRDSRESPLHF. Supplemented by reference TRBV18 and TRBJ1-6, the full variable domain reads NAGVMQNPRHLVRRRGQEARLRCSPMKGHSHVYWYRQLPEEGLKFMVYLQKENIIDESGMPKERFSAEFPKEGPSILRIQQVVRGDSAAYFCASSPRRDSRESPLHFGNGTRLTVT.

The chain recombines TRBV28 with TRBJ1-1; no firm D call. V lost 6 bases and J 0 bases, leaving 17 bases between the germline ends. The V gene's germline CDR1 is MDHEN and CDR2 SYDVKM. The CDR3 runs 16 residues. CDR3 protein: CASSRPLRAVNTEAFF. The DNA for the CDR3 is TGTGCCAGCAGCCGTCCCCTCCGGGCAGTGAACACTGAAGCTTTCTTT.

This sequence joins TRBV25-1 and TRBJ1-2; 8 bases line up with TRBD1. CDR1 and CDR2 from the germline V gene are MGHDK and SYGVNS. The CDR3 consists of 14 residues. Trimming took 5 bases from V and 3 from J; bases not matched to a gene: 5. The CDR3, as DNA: TGTGCCAGCAGTTCAGTACAGGGGGACTATGGCTACACCTTC. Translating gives CASSSVQGDYGYTF.

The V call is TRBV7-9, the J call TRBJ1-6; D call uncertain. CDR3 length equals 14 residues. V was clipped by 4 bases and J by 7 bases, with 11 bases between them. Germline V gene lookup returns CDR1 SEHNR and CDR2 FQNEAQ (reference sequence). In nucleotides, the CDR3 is TGTGCCAGCAGCTCGACTCTGGAGAATTCACCCCTCCACTTT. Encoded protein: CASSSTLENSPLHF.

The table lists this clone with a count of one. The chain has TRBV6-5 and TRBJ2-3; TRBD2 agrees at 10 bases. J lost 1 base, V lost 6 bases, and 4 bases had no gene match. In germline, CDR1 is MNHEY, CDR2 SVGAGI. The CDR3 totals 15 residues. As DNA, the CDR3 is TGTGCCAGCAGGGGCGGGACTAGCGGCACAGATACGCAGTATTTT. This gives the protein CASRGGTSGTDTQYF.

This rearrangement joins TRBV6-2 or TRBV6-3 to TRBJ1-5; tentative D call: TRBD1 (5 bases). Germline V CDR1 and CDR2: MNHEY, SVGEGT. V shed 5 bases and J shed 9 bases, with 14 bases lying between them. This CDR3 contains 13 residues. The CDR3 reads CASSTGPIWPQHF. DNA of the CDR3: TGTGCCAGCAGTACGGGACCCATTTGGCCCCAGCATTTT.

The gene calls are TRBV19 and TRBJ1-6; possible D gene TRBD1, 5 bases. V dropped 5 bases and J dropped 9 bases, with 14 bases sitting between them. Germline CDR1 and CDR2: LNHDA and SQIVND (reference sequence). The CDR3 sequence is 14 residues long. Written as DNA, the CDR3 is TGTGCCAGTAGTTTAACGGGGCAGAGTTCACCCCTCCACTTT. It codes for CASSLTGQSSPLHF.

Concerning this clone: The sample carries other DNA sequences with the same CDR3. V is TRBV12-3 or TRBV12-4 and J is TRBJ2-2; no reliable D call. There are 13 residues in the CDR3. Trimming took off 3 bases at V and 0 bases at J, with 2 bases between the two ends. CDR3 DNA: TGTGCCAGCAGTTTTTCGAACACCGGGGAGCTGTTTTTT. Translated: CASSFSNTGELFF.

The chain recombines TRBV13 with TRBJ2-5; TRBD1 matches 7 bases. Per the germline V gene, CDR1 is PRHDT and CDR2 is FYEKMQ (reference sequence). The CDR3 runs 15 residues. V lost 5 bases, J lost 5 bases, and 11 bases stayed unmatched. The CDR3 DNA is TGTGCCAGCAGCATAACGCAAAGGGGGCCGGAGACCCAGTACTTC. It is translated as CASSITQRGPETQYF.

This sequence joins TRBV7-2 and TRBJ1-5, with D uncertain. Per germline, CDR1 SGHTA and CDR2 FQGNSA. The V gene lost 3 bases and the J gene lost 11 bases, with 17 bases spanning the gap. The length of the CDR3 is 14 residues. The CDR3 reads CASSFLGDGKTQHF. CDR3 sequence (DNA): TGTGCCAGCAGCTTCCTAGGAGATGGCAAGACCCAGCATTTT.

DNA of the CDR3: TGTGCCAGCAGCTTAAGGCGGGGGGCCGAAGAGACCCAGTACTTC. Translated: CASSLRRGAEETQYF. The rearrangement uses TRBV7-2 and TRBJ2-5, with 8 bases fitting TRBD2. Germline CDR1 reads SGHTA; CDR2 reads FQGNSA. The trim removed 2 bases at V and 3 bases at J, leaving 5 bases unmatched. This CDR3 spans 15 amino acids.

The CDR3 bases are TGTGCCAGCAGTCCCCGGGGCGGAACACAGTTCTTC. Residues: CASSPRGGTQFF. The chain combines TRBV12-3 or TRBV12-4 with TRBJ2-1; possibly TRBD1 or TRBD2 for D (5 bases each). The CDR3 spans 12 residues. Trimming left V 5 bases short and J 13 bases short, with 15 bases between.

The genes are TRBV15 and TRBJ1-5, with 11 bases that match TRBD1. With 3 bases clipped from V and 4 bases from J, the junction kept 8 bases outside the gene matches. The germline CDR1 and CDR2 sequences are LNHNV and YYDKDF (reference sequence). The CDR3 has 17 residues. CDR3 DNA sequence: TGTGCCACCAGCAGGGGGACAGGGGGGACTGGGAATCAGCCCCAGCATTTT. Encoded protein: CATSRGTGGTGNQPQHF.

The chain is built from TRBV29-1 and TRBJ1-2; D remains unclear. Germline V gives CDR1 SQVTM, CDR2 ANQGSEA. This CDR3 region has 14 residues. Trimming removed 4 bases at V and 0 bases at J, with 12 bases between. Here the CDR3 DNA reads TGCAGCGTTGCTAGGGATAATACTAACTATGGCTACACCTTC. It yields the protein CSVARDNTNYGYTF.

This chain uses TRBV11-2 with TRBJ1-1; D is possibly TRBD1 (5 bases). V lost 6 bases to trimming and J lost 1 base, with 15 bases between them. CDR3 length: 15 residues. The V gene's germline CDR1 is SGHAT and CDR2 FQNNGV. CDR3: CASSKMGRTNTEAFF. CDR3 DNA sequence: TGTGCCAGCAGTAAAATGGGACGGACGAACACTGAAGCTTTCTTT.

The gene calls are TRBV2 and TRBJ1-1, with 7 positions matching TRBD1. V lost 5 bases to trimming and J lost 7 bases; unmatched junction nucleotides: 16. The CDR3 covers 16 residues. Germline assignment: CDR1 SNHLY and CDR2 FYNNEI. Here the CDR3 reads CASSMDPTGAGSEAFF. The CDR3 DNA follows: TGTGCCAGCAGTATGGACCCCACAGGGGCCGGAAGTGAAGCTTTCTTT.

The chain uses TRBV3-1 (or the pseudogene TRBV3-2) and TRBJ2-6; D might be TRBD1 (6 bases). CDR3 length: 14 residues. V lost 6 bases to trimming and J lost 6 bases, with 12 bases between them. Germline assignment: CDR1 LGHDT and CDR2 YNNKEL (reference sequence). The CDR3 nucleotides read TGTGCCAGCAGTCGGACAGAGGAGGCCAACGTCCTGACTTTC. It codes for CASSRTEEANVLTF.

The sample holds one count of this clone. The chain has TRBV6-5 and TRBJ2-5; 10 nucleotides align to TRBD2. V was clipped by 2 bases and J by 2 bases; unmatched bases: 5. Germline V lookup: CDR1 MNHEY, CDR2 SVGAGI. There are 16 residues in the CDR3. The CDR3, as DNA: TGTGCCAGCAGTTACCCGGTAGCGGGGGGACAAGAGACCCAGTACTTC. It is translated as CASSYPVAGGQETQYF.